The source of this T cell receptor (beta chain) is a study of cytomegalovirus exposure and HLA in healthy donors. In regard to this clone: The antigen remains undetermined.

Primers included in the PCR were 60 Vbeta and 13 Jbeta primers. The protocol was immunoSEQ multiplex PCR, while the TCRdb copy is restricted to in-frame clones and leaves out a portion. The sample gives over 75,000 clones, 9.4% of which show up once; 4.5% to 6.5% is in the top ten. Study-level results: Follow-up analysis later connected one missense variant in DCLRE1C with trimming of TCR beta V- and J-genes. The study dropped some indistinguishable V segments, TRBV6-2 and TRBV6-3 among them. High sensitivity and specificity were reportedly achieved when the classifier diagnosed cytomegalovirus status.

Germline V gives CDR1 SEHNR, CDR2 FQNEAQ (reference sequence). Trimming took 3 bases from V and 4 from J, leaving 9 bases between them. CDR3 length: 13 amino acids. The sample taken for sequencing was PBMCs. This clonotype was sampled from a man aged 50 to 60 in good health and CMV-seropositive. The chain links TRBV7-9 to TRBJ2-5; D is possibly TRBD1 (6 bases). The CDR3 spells CASSFSTGETQYF. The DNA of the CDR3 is TGTGCCAGCAGCTTTTCGACAGGAGAGACCCAGTACTTC.